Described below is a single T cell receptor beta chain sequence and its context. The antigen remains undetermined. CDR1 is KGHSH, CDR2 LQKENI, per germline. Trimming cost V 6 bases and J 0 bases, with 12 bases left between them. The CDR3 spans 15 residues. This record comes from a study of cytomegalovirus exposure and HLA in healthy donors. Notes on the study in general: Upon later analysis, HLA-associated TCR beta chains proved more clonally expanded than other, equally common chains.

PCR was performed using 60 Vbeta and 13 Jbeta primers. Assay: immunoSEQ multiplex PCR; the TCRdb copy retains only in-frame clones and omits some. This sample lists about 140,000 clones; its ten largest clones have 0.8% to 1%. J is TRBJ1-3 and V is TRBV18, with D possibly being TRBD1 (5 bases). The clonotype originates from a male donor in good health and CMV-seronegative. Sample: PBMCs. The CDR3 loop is CASSLRVGSGNTIYF. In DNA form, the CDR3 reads TGTGCCAGCTCTCTCAGGGTCGGCTCTGGAAACACCATATATTTT.